This T cell receptor (beta chain) is from a study of cytomegalovirus exposure and HLA in healthy donors. Study as a whole: HLA-typed donors contributed some 87 million unique TCRs, which were held in an early data release.

It was with 60 Vbeta and 13 Jbeta primers that the PCR ran. In the original analysis: Unique TCR beta chains totaled about 73 million in a later count, with approximately 11 million of them shared. Sequenced by immunoSEQ multiplex PCR; TCRdb stores in-frame clones only, minus some. That table is the source of V, J and clone size, and D and trimming were worked out from the DNA. This table has about 160,000 clones, about two thirds appearing once. Germline V gene data show CDR1 as LGHNT and CDR2 as FRNRAP. The CDR3 has 14 residues. V was cut by 6 bases and J by 7 bases, with 18 bases left in between. The receptor was isolated from a woman in her 30s in good health and CMV-seronegative. The gene calls are TRBV12-5 and TRBJ2-5; D might be TRBD2 (6 bases). Specimen: PBMCs. The CDR3 bases are TGTGCTAGTGGGGGCGATAGCGGCTTCCTGACCCAGTACTTC. This codes for CASGGDSGFLTQYF.